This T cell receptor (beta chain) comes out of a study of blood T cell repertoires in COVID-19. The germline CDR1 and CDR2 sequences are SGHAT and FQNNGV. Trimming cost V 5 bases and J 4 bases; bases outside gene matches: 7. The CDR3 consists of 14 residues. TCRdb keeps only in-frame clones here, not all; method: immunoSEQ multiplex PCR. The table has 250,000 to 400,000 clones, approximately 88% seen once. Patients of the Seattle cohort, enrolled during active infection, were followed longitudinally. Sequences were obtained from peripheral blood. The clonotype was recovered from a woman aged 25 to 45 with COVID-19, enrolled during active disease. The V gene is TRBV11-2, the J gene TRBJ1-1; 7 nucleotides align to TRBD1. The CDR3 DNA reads TGTGCCAGCAGCCCTCAGGGGGTCGTCACTGAAGCTTTCTTT. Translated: CASSPQGVVTEAFF.